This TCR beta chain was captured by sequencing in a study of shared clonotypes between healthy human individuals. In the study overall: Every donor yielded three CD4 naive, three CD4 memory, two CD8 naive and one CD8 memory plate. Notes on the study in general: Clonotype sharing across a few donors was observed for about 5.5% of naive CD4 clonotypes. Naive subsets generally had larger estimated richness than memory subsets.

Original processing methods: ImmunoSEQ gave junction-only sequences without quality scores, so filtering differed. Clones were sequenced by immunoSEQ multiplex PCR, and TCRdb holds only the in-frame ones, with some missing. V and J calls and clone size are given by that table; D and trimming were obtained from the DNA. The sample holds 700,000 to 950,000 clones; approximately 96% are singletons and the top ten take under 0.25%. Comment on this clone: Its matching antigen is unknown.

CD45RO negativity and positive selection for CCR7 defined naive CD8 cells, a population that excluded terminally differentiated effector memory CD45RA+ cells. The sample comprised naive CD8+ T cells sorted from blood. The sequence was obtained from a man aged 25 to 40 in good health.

CDR3 nucleotides: TGTGCCAGCAGCCCACGACTAGCGGGATCCCCTAGCTCCTACAATGAGCAGTTCTTC. Protein: CASSPRLAGSPSSYNEQFF. This chain connects TRBV7-9 to TRBJ2-1; TRBD2 matches at 11 bases. The CDR3 totals 19 residues. Germline lookup yields CDR1 SEHNR and CDR2 FQNEAQ (reference sequence). V shed 5 bases and J 0 bases; nucleotides not matched to a gene: 12.